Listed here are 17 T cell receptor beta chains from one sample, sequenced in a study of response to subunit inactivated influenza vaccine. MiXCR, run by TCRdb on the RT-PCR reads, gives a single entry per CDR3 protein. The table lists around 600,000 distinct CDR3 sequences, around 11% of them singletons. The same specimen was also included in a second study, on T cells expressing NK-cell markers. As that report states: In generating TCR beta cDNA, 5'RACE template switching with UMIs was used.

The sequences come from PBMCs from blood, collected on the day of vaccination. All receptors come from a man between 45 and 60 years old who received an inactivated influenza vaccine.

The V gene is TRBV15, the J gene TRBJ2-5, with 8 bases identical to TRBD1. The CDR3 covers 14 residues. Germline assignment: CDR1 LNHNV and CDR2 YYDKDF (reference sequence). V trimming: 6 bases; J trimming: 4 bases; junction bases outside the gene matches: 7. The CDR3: CATRVQGATETQYF. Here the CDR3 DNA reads TGTGCCACCAGAGTCCAGGGGGCAACAGAGACCCAGTACTTC. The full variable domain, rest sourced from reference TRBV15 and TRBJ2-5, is DAMVIQNPRYQVTQFGKPVTLSCSQTLNHNVMYWYQQKSSQAPKLLFHYYDKDFNNEADTPDNFQSRRPNTSFCFLDIRSPGLGDTAMYLCATRVQGATETQYFGPGTRLLVL.

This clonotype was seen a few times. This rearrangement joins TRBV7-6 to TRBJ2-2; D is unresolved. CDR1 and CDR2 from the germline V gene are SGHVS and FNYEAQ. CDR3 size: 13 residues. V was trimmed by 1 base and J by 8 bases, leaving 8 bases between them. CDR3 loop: CASSLGYLGELFF. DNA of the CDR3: TGTGCCAGCAGCTTAGGTTATTTGGGGGAGCTGTTTTTT.

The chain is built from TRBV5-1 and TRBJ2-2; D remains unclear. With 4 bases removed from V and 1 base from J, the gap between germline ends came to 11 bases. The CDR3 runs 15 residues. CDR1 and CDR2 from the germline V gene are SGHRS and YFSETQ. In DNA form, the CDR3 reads TGCGCCAGCAGCCCGTCAACCCTGAACACCGGGGAGCTGTTTTTT. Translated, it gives CASSPSTLNTGELFF.

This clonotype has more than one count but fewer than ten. The DNA for the CDR3 is TGTGCCAGCTGGCGAGCGGAAGTAGCCAAAAACATTCAGTACTTC. Protein sequence: CASWRAEVAKNIQYF. V gene TRBV7-2 combines with J gene TRBJ2-4; weak D call: TRBD2 (5 bases). This CDR3 spans 15 amino acids. CDR1 is SGHTA and CDR2 is FQGNSA in the germline V gene. V lost 8 bases, J lost 0 bases, and 14 bases lay in between.

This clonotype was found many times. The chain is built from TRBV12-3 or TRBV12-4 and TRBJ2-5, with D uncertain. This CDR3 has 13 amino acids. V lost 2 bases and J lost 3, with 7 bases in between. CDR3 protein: CASSLPIEETQYF. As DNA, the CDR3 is TGTGCCAGCAGTTTACCGATAGAAGAGACCCAGTACTTC.

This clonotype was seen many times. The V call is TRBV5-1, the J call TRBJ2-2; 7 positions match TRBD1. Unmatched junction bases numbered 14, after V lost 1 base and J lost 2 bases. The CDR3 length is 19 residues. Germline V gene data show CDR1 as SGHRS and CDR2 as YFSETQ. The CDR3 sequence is CASSLRLFRQGGNTGELFF. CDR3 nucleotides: TGCGCCAGCAGCTTGCGACTATTTAGACAGGGTGGAAACACCGGGGAGCTGTTTTTT.

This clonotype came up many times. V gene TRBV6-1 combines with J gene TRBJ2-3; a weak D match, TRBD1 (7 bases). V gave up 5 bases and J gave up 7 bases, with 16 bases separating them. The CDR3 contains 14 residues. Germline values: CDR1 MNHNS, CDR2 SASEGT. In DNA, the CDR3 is TGTGCCAGCAGTTCAGGGGGGCCCCGAAATACGCAGTATTTT. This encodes CASSSGGPRNTQYF.

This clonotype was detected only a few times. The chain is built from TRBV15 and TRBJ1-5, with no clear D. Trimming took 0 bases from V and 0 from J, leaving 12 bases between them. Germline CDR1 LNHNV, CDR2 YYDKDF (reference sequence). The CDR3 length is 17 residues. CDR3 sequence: CATSRDGSDHSNQPQHF. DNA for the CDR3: TGTGCCACCAGCAGAGATGGATCAGACCATAGCAATCAGCCCCAGCATTTT.

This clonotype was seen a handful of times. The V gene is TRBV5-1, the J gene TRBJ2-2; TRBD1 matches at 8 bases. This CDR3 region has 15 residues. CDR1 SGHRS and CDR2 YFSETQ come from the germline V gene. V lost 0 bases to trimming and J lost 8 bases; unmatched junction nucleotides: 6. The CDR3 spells CASSLVQGAMGELFF. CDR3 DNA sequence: TGCGCCAGCAGCTTGGTCCAGGGGGCTATGGGGGAGCTGTTTTTT.

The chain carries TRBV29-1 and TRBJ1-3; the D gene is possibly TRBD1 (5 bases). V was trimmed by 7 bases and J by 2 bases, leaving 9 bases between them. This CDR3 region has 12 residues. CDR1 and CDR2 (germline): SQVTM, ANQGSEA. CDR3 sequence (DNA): TGCAGCGCCCGGGACCCTGGAAACACCATATATTTT. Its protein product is CSARDPGNTIYF.

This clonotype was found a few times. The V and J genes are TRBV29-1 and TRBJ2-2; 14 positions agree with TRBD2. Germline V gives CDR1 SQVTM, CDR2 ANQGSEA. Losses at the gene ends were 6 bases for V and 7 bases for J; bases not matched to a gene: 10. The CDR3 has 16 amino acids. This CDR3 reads CSVTGTSGRKDGELFF. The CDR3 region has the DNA TGCAGCGTGACCGGGACTAGCGGGAGAAAGGACGGGGAGCTGTTTTTT.

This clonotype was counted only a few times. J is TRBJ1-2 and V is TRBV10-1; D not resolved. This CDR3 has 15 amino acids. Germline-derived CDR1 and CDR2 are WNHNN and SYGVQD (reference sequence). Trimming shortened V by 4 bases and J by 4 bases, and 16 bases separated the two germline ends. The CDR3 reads CASSVDPSLTYGYTF. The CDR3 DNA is TGCGCCAGCAGTGTGGACCCCTCGCTTACCTATGGCTACACCTTC.

The CDR3 loop is CASSPPTSSYNEQFF. DNA of the CDR3: TGCGCCAGCAGCCCGCCTACGAGCTCCTACAATGAGCAGTTCTTC. The V call is TRBV5-1, the J call TRBJ2-1; D is unclear. Per the germline V gene, CDR1 is SGHRS and CDR2 is YFSETQ. Trimming removed 4 bases from V and 0 bases from J, with 11 bases in between. This CDR3 spans 15 amino acids.

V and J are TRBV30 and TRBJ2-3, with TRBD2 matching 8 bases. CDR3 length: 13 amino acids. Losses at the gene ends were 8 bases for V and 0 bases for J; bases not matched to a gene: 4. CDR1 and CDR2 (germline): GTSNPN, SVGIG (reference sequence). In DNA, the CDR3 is TGTGCCGTAGCGGGAAGGAGCACAGATACGCAGTATTTT. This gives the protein CAVAGRSTDTQYF.

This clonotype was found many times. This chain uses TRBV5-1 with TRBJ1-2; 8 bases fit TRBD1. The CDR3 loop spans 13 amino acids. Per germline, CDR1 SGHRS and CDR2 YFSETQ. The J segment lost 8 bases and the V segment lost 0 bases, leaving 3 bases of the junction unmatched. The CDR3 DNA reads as TGCGCCAGCAGCTTGGGACAGGGGAGCGGCTACACCTTC. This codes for CASSLGQGSGYTF.

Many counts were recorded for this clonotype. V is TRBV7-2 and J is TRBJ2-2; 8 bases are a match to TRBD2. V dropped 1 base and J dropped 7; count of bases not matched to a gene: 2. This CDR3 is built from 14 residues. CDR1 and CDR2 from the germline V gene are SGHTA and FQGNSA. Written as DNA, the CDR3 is TGTGCCAGCAGCTTAGGCGGGGGGATCGGGGAGCTGTTTTTT. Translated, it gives CASSLGGGIGELFF.

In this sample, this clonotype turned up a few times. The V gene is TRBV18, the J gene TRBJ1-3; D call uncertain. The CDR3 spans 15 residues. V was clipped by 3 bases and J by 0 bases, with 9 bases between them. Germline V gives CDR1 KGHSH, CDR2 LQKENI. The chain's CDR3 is CASSPGPYSGNTIYF. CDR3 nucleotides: TGTGCCAGCTCACCCGGACCGTACTCTGGAAACACCATATATTTT.